Given below is one TCR beta chain in context. This clone appeared a single time. Its target antigen remains unknown. No quality values exist for individual bases; no much larger clone is one base distant. This sample's treatment or condition label indicates: roughly 20 received Ad26.COV2.S at low or high dose, single or two shots; 5 received placebo; per-sample allocation not given. Repertoires of vaccine and placebo recipients were sequenced from samples collected on day 63 after the first injection. Between 29 July and 7 August 2020, Cohort 1b enrolled 25 adults aged 18-55 years at one site in Boston, USA. Ad26.COV2.S consisted of a replication-incompetent adenovirus type 26 vector by which a prefusion-stabilized SARS-CoV-2 spike protein from the original Wuhan strain was expressed. TCRbeta CDR3 regions were sequenced with the immunoSEQ Assay. After extraction, genomic DNA underwent amplification by bias-controlled multiplex PCR, followed by high-throughput sequencing. As for how the authors treated the data: To quantify the absolute abundance of every unique TCRbeta CDR3 region, sequences were collapsed and filtered. T cell fraction was estimated by normalizing TCRbeta template counts to usable DNA, which was measured by amplifying reference genes present in all nucleated cells. Repertoire TCRs were annotated as SARS-CoV-2-specific by exact matching of V gene, CDR3 amino acid sequence and J gene to a known reactive TCR set. MIRA supplied the reference SARS-CoV-2 TCR set, which was filtered for enrichment in COVID-19-positive ImmuneCODE repertoires so that public or cross-reactive TCRs were removed. Drawing on the MIRA antigens, annotated TCRs were analysed further at the level of specific ORF or position within ORF. Depth was the summed frequency of annotated unique rearrangements, while breadth was defined as annotated unique rearrangements over total unique productive rearrangements. Two-sided Wilcoxon rank-sum tests were applied when comparing TCR breadth between groups. TCRdb holds this immuneACCESS table with in-frame rearrangements only. Some clones are missing; in checked studies, unresolved V genes explain under half, and the rest has no known cause. The D gene and trimming were derived from the DNA, and the V and J assignments and clone size from that table. Recorded for this sample are 290,000 or so clones; around 87% of them occurred a single time. The ten most abundant clones make up over 2.5% of the sample.

CDR1 and CDR2, per the germline V gene, are SQVTM and ANQGSEA. From the cysteine through the phenylalanine, the CDR3 covers 13 amino acids. Just the 39-base CDR3 DNA is kept, in frame starting at base 1. At the junction V is shortened by 6 bases and J by 5 bases; bases outside the gene matches: 7. The sample comes from a study of Ad26.COV2.S vaccination and SARS-CoV-2 variants (dated by TCRdb to about 2021). Context from the whole study: Donors in the vaccine arm were drawn from COV1001, a phase I-IIa trial of Ad26.COV2.S in healthy adults that was multicentre, randomized, double-blind and placebo-controlled. The TCR-sequenced set comprised approximately 32 samples: around 20 Ad26.COV2.S vaccine recipients, 5 placebo recipients and 8 SARS-CoV-2 convalescent individuals. Ad26.COV2.S was administered intramuscularly at a dose of 5x10^10 or 1x10^11 viral particles, either as one shot or as two shots given 56 days apart. TCRbeta repertoire sequencing served as the tool for gauging how specific and how broad the SARS-CoV-2-reactive T cell receptors were following Ad26.COV2.S vaccination. Participants in the trial were split at random into five groups of five each, receiving low-dose or high-dose Ad26.COV2.S once or twice, or else placebo on both occasions. Blinding of investigators to trial group allocation was maintained during experiments and outcome assessment.

Overall study results and their limits: After vaccination, spike-specific CD8+ and CD4+ T cell responses were reported to show substantial breadth. Comparing responses between vaccine doses or regimens was not something the study was powered to do. Ad26.COV2.S recipients had higher spike-specific TCR breadth than placebo recipients (P = 0.0014). It was noted by the authors that total T cell responses may have been underestimated by the TCR breadth and depth analyses. Comparable non-spike TCR breadth was observed between vaccine and placebo recipients, consistent with only spike being contained in the vaccine.

This clonotype was sampled from a person between 18 and 65 years old who received the Ad26.COV2.S COVID-19 vaccine or a placebo. The sample in question was peripheral blood, obtained in a trial of Ad26.COV2.S vaccine versus placebo. The chain is assembled from TRBV29-1 and TRBJ1-2, with 9 bases aligning to TRBD1. The base sequence is TGCAGCGTCGTTCCGGGACAGGGATATGGCTACACCTTC. This translates into CSVVPGQGYGYTF.